This TCR beta chain was retrieved from a study of graft-versus-host responses after intestinal transplantation. Study information: In this cohort, recipients had multivisceral, liver-intestinal, or isolated intestinal transplants. Every recipient had anti-thymocyte globulin induction and around 3 years of tacrolimus plus steroids. Study conclusions and caveats: Patients with graft-donor T cell macrochimerism had high graft-versus-host to host-versus-graft clonal ratios in allografts.

Libraries were prepared by immunoSEQ multiplex PCR; TCRdb keeps only in-frame clonotypes and omits some of them. This sample has roughly 96,000 clones, with roughly 90% found just once. Concerning this clone: Its specificity is not known.

The germline V gene has CDR1 MNHEY and CDR2 SVGAGI. The V end was cut by 6 bases, the J end by 3 bases, with 17 bases between. The CDR3 has 15 residues. This chain links TRBV6-5 with TRBJ2-5; D might be TRBD2 (5 bases). Material: unstimulated CD8+ T cells sorted from spleen or lymph node cells, obtained before intestinal transplant. This TCR came from a human donor who received an intestinal transplant. The CDR3 region is CASSSRLRGKETQYF. The DNA of the CDR3 is TGTGCCAGCAGCTCACGACTGCGAGGGAAAGAGACCCAGTACTTC.